This T cell receptor (beta chain) came from a study of cytomegalovirus exposure and HLA in healthy donors. V shed 3 bases, J shed 0 bases, and the junction held 7 bases outside the gene matches. CDR3 length: 17 amino acids. CDR1 is WNHNN and CDR2 is SYGVQD in the germline V gene (reference sequence). Donors consisted of healthy bone marrow donors. PCR employed 60 Vbeta and 13 Jbeta primers. Data came from immunoSEQ multiplex PCR; TCRdb stores just in-frame clones and leaves some out. Of about 170,000 clones in the sample, roughly 80% were seen once. The sequence was collected from a male donor in good health and CMV-seronegative. The rearrangement links TRBV10-1 to TRBJ2-3; TRBD2 matches at 9 bases. Source material: PBMCs. The CDR3 spells CASSDRLAGSSTDTQYF. Here the CDR3 DNA reads TGCGCCAGCAGTGATCGGCTAGCGGGATCTAGCACAGATACGCAGTATTTT.